This TCR beta chain comes out of a study of human T cells and chemical hapten exposure. Study-level findings and limits: The number of TCRs above 1 in 1000 frequency did not change after DPC sensitization.

Time point in this sample: patch test 1, 2 weeks after DPC sensitization. Specified treatment: therapeutic diphenylcyclopropenone sensitization with weekly scalp DPC. At patch-test visits, sampling came before the patch test. In this sample, this clonotype turned up many times. Antigen specificity is unknown. Individual cDNA molecules received unique molecular identifiers in the library. MiXCR, applied by TCRdb to the RACE reads, yields one record per CDR3 protein. This sample has 95,000 to 100,000 distinct CDR3 sequences, with around 12% found just once. The origin of this receptor is a woman in her thirties or forties with alopecia areata. Some clones in this sample may be carry-over from other donors' samples. Sequencing was performed on whole blood, taken in connection with sensitization to the hapten diphenylcyclopropenone (DPC).

In DNA, the CDR3 is TGTGCCAGCACAAGTCTAAGCGATAGCAATCAGCCCCAGCATTTT. Its protein is CASTSLSDSNQPQHF. The V call is TRBV6-1, the J call TRBJ1-5; no clear D gene. Trimming shortened V by 7 bases and J by 0 bases, and 13 bases separated the two germline ends. The CDR3 extends over 15 amino acids. Looked up from germline, CDR1 is MNHNS and CDR2 is SASEGT.